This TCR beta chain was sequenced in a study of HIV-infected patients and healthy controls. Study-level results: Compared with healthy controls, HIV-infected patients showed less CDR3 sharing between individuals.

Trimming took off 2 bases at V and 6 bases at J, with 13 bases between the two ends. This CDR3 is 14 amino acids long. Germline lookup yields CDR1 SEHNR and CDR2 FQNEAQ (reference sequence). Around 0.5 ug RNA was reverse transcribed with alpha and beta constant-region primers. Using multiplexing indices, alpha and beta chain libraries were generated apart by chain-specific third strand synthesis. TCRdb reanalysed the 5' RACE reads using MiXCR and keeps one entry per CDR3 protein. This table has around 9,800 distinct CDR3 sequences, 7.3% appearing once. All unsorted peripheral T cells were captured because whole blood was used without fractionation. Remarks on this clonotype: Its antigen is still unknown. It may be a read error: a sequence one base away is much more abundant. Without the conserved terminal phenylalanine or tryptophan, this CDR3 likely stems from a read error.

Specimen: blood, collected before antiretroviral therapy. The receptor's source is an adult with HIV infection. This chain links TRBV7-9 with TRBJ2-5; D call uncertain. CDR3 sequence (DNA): TGTGCCAGCAGCTTATTGTCTGGGGAAAAGACCCAGTACTCC. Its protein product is CASSLLSGEKTQYS.